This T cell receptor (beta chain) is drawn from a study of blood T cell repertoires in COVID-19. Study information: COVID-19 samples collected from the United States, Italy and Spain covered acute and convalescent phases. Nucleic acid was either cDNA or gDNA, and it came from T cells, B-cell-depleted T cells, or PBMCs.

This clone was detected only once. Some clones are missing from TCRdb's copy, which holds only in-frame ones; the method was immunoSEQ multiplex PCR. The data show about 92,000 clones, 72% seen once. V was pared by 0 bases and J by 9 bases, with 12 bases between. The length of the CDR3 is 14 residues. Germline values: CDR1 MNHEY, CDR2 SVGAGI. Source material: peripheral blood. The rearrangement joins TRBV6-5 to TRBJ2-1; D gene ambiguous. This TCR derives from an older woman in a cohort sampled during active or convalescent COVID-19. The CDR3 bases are TGTGCCAGCAGTTACTCTCGGGTCTTTGGTGAGCAGTTCTTC. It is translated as CASSYSRVFGEQFF.